The sequence of this T cell receptor beta chain was determined in a study of cytomegalovirus exposure and HLA in healthy donors. The CDR3 sequence is 14 residues long. Germline V CDR1 and CDR2: LGHNT, FRNRAP. V lost 4 bases, J lost 4 bases, and 6 bases stayed unmatched. Both 60 Vbeta primers and 13 Jbeta primers went into the PCR. The method was immunoSEQ multiplex PCR; TCRdb's version includes in-frame clones alone and lacks a portion of them. The repertoire holds approximately 160,000 clones, 80% to 85% seen once, with 1.9% in the top ten. The TCR was taken from a human donor in good health. Sequenced sample: PBMCs. The J gene is TRBJ1-1, the V gene TRBV12-5; 7 positions match TRBD1. The DNA for the CDR3 is TGTGCTAGTGGTTCCTATGGACAGGCCACTGAAGCTTTCTTT. Protein product: CASGSYGQATEAFF.